The clone carrying this T cell receptor (beta chain) occurred a few times. No antigen is known for it. This sample is part of a study of response to subunit inactivated influenza vaccine. Findings of the study overall: Few new T cells, the authors suggested, are recruited by each seasonal influenza vaccination.

TCRdb re-analysed the RT-PCR reads in MiXCR, keeping a single row per CDR3 protein. The data show 800,000 or so distinct CDR3 sequences, over 20% seen once. This CDR3 spans 14 amino acids. The germline CDR1 and CDR2 sequences are DFQATT and SNEGSKA (reference sequence). V dropped 6 bases and J dropped 3 bases, with 18 bases sitting between them. The TCR sequence derives from a man in his forties or fifties who received an inactivated influenza vaccine. The chain is built from TRBV20-1 and TRBJ2-7; D possibly corresponds to TRBD1 (6 bases). The specimen was PBMCs from blood, collected about 5 days after vaccination. CDR3 in DNA: TGCAGTGCCCGGCTGGCAGGGGTCTTCTACGAGCAGTACTTC. Amino acid sequence: CSARLAGVFYEQYF.